This T cell receptor (beta chain) was found in a study of blood T cells in healthy people across ages. This clonotype is a singleton in its sample. V dropped 3 bases and J dropped 4 bases, with 10 bases sitting between them. Germline values: CDR1 KGHSH, CDR2 LQKENI. CDR3 length: 13 residues. It was with a sample-barcoded 5' primer and a J-beta primer mix that a second PCR of roughly 6 to 11 cycles was run. In TCRdb, the 5' RACE reads were re-called with MiXCR into one record per CDR3 protein. The sample has about 2 million distinct CDR3 sequences, about 50% seen once. This receptor was identified in a woman between 35 and 50 years old in good health. The rearrangement joins TRBV18 to TRBJ2-7, with D possibly being TRBD1 (5 bases). Sequencing was done on a sample of blood. This CDR3 reads CASSPDSIYEQYF. The DNA for the CDR3 is TGTGCCAGCTCACCTGACAGCATTTACGAGCAGTACTTC.